What follows are 16 T cell receptor beta chains derived from one specimen sequenced in a study of monozygotic twins with inflammatory bowel disease. No DNA is given; TCRdb re-called the 5' RACE reads and lists each CDR3 protein once. This repertoire includes 150,000 to 200,000 distinct CDR3 sequences. The sample was blood. The receptors were gathered from a human donor with ulcerative colitis or Crohn's disease, or a healthy co-twin of an affected twin (not recorded which).

This chain uses TRBV14 with TRBJ2-7; no DNA is available, so the TRBD1 call from TCRdb remains unchecked. The germline gives CDR1 SGHDN, CDR2 FVKESK. This CDR3 region has 12 residues. The CDR3 loop is CATRQGPYEQYF.

CDR3 sequence reads: CASSSWNTEAFF. The V call is TRBV9, the J call TRBJ1-1. Per germline, CDR1 SGDLS and CDR2 YYNGEE. The CDR3 totals 12 residues. Complete variable domain (other parts from reference TRBV9 and TRBJ1-1): DSGVTQTPKHLITATGQRVTLRCSPRSGDLSVYWYQQSLDQGLQFLIQYYNGEERAKGNILERFSAQQFPDLHSELNLSSLELGDSALYFCASSSWNTEAFFGQGTRLTVV.

The chain recombines TRBV7-2 with TRBJ1-5. From germline, CDR1 is SGHTA and CDR2 FQGNSA. The CDR3 is 15 amino acids. The CDR3 protein is CASSSSAGTSQPQHF.

The chain employs TRBV7-2 and TRBJ2-7. This CDR3 contains 14 residues. Germline CDR1 is SGHTA and CDR2 is FQGNSA. The CDR3 region is CASSLSGTTYEQYF.

The chain links TRBV3-1 to TRBJ2-3; the TRBD1 assignment by TCRdb is unverifiable without DNA. Per germline, CDR1 LGHDT and CDR2 YNNKEL (reference sequence). This CDR3 is built from 19 residues. CDR3 loop: CASSQDPTVWRLSTDTQYF.

CDR3: CASSQRGRREADEQFF. The J gene is TRBJ2-1, the V gene TRBV4-1; with no DNA, the TCRdb D assignment of TRBD2 cannot be verified. Germline values: CDR1 MGHRA, CDR2 YSYEKL. This CDR3 has 16 amino acids.

This chain links TRBV9 with TRBJ1-2; TCRdb's D call of TRBD1 is untestable without DNA. CDR1 and CDR2 from the germline V gene are SGDLS and YYNGEE. The CDR3 has 13 residues. The CDR3 sequence: CASSGRGASGYTF.

The chain uses TRBV4-1 and TRBJ2-1; lacking DNA, the TRBD2 call made by TCRdb goes unchecked. The CDR3 runs to 14 residues. CDR1 is MGHRA and CDR2 is YSYEKL in the germline V gene. This chain's CDR3 is CASSQSGSWNEQFF.

The J gene is TRBJ2-7, the V gene TRBV20-1; TCRdb outputs TRBD1, but without DNA this stays unchecked. The CDR3 spans 14 residues. CDR1 is DFQATT and CDR2 is SNEGSKA in the germline V gene (reference sequence). The CDR3 loop reads CSAWTGGASYEQYF.

This chain connects TRBV20-1 to TRBJ2-5; TCRdb outputs TRBD1, but without DNA this stays unchecked. In germline, CDR1 is DFQATT, CDR2 SNEGSKA (reference sequence). The CDR3 extends over 14 amino acids. CDR3: CSASSTGGQETQYF.

V usage is TRBV5-1 and J usage is TRBJ2-2; TCRdb picks TRBD1, but there is no DNA to check that call. Germline assignment: CDR1 SGHRS and CDR2 YFSETQ. The CDR3 totals 14 residues. CDR3 sequence: CASSLGGPTGELFF.

V usage is TRBV10-3 and J usage is TRBJ1-4; no DNA is available, so the TRBD1 call from TCRdb remains unchecked. The CDR3 sequence is 13 residues long. Germline CDR1 reads ENHRY; CDR2 reads SYGVKD. This CDR3 is CAISGDRGEKLFF.

The CDR3 protein is CSARSVGQGNSPLHF. The genes are TRBV20-1 and TRBJ1-6; the D gene TCRdb calls, TRBD1, cannot be checked with no DNA. Germline CDR1 is DFQATT and CDR2 is SNEGSKA (reference sequence). The CDR3 length is 15 residues.

CDR3 sequence reads: CASSYSGQGARELHNEQFF. V gene TRBV6-2 or TRBV6-3 combines with J gene TRBJ2-1; TCRdb gives TRBD1 as the D gene, but with no DNA this cannot be confirmed. Per the germline V gene, CDR1 is MNHEY and CDR2 is SVGEGT. The CDR3 contains 19 residues.

V usage is TRBV6-5 and J usage is TRBJ2-5; TCRdb selects TRBD1, and the lack of DNA leaves this call unchecked. This CDR3 is 16 amino acids long. Germline CDR1 and CDR2: MNHEY and SVGAGI. CDR3 sequence reads: CASSYALTGHSETQYF.

J is TRBJ1-4 and V is TRBV20-1. This CDR3 region has 13 residues. Germline CDR1 reads DFQATT; CDR2 reads SNEGSKA (reference sequence). CDR3 in amino acids: CSARSNQRRELFF.